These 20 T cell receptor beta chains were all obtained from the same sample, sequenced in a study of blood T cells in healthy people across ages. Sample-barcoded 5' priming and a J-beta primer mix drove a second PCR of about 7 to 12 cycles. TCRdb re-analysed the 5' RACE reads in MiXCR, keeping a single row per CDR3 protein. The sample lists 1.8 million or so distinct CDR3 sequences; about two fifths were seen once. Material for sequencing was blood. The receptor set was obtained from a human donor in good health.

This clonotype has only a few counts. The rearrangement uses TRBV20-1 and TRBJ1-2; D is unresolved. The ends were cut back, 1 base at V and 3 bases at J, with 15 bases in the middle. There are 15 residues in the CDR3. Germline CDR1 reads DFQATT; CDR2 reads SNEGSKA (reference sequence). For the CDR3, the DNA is TGCAGTGCTAGAGTAGGAGGACGACTGGACTATGGCTACACCTTC. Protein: CSARVGGRLDYGYTF.

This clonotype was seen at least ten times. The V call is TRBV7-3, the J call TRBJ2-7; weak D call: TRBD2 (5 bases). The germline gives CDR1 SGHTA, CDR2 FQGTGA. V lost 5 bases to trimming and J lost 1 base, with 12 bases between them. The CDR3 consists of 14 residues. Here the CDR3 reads CASSPAGRSYEQYF. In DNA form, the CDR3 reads TGTGCCAGCAGCCCTGCGGGTCGGTCCTACGAGCAGTACTTC.

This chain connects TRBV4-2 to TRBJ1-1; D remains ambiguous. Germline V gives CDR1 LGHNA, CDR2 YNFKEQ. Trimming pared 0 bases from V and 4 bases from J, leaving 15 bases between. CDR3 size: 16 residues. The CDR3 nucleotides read TGTGCCAGCAGCCAAGATCGGGAGGTTAGAGTCACTGAAGCTTTCTTT. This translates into CASSQDREVRVTEAFF.

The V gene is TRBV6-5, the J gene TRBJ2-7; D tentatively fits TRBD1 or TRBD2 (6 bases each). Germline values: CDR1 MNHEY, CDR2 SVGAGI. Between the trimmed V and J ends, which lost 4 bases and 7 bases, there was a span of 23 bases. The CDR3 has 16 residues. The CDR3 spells CASSSQNGGLYNEQYF. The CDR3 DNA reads TGTGCCAGCAGTTCTCAGAATGGGGGGCTTTACAATGAGCAGTACTTC.

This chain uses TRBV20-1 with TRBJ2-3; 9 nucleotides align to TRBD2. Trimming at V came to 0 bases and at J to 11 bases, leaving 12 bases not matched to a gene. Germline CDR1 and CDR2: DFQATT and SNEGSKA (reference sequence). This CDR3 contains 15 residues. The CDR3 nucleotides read TGCAGTGCTAGAGATCGGTTGATAGCGGGGGTTCGGCAGTATTTT. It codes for CSARDRLIAGVRQYF.

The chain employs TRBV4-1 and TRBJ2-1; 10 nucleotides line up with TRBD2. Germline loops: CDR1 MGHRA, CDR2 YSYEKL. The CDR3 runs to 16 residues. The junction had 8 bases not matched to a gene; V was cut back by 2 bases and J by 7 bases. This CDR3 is CASSQPLAGKGNEQFF. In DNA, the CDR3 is TGCGCCAGCAGCCAACCACTAGCGGGGAAAGGGAATGAGCAGTTCTTC.

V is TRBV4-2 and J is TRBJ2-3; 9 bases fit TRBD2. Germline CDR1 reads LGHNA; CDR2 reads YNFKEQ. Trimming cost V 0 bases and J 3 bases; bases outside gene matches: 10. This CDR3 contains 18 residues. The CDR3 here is CASSQDRALAGGTDTQYF. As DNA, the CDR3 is TGTGCCAGCAGCCAAGATCGGGCTCTGGCGGGGGGGACAGATACGCAGTATTTT.

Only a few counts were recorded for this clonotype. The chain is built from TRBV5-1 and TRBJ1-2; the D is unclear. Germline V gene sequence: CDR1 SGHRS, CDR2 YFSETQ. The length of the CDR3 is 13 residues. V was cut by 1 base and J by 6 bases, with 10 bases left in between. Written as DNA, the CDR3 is TGCGCCAGCAGCTTGTTAGGGAACCATGGCTACACCTTC. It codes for CASSLLGNHGYTF. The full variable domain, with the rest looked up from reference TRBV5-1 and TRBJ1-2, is KAGVTQTPRYLIKTRGQQVTLSCSPISGHRSVSWYQQTPGQGLQFLFEYFSETQRNKGNFPGRFSGRQFSNSRSEMNVSTLELGDSALYLCASSLLGNHGYTFGSGTRLTVV.

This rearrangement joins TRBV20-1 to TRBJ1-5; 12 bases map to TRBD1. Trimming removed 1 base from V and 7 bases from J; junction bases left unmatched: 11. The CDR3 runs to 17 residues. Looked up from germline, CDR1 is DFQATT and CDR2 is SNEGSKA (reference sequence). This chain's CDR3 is CSARGDRGPPEDQPQHF. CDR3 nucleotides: TGCAGTGCTAGAGGGGACAGGGGGCCCCCGGAGGACCAGCCCCAGCATTTT.

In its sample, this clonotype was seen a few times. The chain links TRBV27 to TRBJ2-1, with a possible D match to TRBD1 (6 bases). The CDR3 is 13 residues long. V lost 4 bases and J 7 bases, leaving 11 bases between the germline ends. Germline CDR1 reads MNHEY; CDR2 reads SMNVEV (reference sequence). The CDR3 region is CASSWTRGNEQFF. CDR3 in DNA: TGTGCCAGCAGTTGGACCAGGGGTAATGAGCAGTTCTTC.

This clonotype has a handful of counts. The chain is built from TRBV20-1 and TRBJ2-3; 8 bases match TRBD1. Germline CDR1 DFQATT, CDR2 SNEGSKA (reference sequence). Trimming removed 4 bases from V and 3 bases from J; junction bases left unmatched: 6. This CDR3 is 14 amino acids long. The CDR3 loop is CSATDRGRTDTQYF. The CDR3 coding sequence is TGCAGTGCTACCGACAGGGGAAGAACAGATACGCAGTATTTT.

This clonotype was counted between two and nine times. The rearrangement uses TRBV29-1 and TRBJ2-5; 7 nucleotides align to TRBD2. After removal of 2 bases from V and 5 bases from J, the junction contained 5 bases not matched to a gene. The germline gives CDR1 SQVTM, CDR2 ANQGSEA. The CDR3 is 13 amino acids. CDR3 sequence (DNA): TGCAGCGTTGAACCTGGGGGAGGGGAGACCCAGTACTTC. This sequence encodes CSVEPGGGETQYF.

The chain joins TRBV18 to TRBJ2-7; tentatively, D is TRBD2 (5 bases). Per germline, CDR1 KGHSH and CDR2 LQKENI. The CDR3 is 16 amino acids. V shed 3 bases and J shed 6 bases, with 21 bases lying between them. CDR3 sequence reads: CASSPPGADQGSEQYF. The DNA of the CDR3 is TGTGCCAGCTCACCTCCCGGTGCCGACCAAGGGAGCGAGCAGTACTTC.

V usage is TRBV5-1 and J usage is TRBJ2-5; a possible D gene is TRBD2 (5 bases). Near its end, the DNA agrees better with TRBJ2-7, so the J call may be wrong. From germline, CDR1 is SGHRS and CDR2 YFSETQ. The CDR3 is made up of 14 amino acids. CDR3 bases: TGCGCCAGCAGCTCCGGGGATAACACCTACGAGCAGTACTTC. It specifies CASSSGDNTYEQYF.

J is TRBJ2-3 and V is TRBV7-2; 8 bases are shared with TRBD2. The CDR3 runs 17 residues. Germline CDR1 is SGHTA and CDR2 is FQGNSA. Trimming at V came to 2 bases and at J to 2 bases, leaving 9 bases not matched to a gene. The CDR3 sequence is CASSLFSGGENTDTQYF. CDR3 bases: TGTGCCAGCAGCTTATTCTCGGGGGGGGAAAACACAGATACGCAGTATTTT.

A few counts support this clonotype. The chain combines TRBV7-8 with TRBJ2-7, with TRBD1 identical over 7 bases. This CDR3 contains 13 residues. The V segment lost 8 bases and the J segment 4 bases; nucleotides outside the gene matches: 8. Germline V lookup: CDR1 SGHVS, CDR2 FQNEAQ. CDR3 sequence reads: CASEEGQDYEQYF. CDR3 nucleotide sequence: TGTGCCAGCGAGGAAGGACAGGATTACGAGCAGTACTTC. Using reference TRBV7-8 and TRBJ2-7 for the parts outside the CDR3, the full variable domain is GAGVSQSPRYKVAKRGQDVALRCDPISGHVSLFWYQQALGQGPEFLTYFQNEAQLDKSGLPSDRFFAERPEGSVSTLKIQRTQQEDSAVYLCASEEGQDYEQYFGPGTRLTVT.

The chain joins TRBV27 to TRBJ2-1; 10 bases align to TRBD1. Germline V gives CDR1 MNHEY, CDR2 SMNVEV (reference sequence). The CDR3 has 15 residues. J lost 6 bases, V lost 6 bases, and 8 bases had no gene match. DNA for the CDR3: TGTGCCAGCAGCCGAGGACAGGGGGGGGCCAATGAGCAGTTCTTC. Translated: CASSRGQGGANEQFF.

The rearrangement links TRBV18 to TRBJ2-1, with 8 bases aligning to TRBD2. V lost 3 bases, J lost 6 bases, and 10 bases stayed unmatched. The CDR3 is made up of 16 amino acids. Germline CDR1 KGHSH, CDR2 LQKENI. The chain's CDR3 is CASSPNEGLEINEQFF. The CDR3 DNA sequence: TGTGCCAGCTCACCGAATGAGGGACTAGAGATCAATGAGCAGTTCTTC. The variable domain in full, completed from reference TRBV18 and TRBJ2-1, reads NAGVMQNPRHLVRRRGQEARLRCSPMKGHSHVYWYRQLPEEGLKFMVYLQKENIIDESGMPKERFSAEFPKEGPSILRIQQVVRGDSAAYFCASSPNEGLEINEQFFGPGTRLTVL.

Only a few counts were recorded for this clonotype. The CDR3 nucleotides read TGTGCCAGCACTCGGGACAGGGGAACGAATGAGCAGTTCTTC. Its translation is CASTRDRGTNEQFF. V usage is TRBV9 and J usage is TRBJ2-1, with 10 bases matching TRBD1. Trimming took 6 bases from V and 7 from J; bases not matched to a gene: 7. The CDR3 contains 14 residues. Germline V gene data show CDR1 as SGDLS and CDR2 as YYNGEE.

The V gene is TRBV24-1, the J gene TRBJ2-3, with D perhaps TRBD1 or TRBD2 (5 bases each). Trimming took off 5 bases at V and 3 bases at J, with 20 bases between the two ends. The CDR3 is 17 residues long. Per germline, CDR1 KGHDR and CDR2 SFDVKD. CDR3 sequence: CATSGPHRTSGTDTQYF. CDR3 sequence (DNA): TGTGCCACCAGTGGTCCCCATAGGACTTCAGGGACAGATACGCAGTATTTT.